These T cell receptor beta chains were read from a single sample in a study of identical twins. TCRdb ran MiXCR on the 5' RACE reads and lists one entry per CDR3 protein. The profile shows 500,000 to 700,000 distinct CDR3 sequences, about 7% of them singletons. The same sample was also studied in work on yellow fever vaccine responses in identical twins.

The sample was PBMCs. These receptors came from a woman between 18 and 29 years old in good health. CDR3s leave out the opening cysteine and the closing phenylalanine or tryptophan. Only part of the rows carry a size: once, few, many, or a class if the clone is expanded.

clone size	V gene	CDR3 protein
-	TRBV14	ASSPTGLWYNEQF
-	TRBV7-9	ASSKRTGSNEKLF
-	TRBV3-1	ASSQDKGGTGELF
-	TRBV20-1	SADTSGITDTQY
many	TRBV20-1	SARALGSQRNEQF
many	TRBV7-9	ASSLSGSGQF
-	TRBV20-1	SAARGVSNTGELF
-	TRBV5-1	ASSLERLSGELF
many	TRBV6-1	ASSEALGYEQF
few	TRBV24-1	ATSPSGSSTDTQY
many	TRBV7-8	ASSLALAVYEQF
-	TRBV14	ASSDDRRTFPKETQY
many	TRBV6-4	ASSRSGDYTGELF
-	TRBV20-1	SARVSGPDTQY
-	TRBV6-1	ASSEARMTGISNQPQH
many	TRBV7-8	ASSLESLAGVGGTYEQY
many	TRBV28	ASSPGNPREQY
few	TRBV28	ASSLGGHTGTWIQY
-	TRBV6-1	ASSPFAGALKPDTQY
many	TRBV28	ASSFPGQGDEQF
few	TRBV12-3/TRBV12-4	ASSPGLAGGTARYKYEQY
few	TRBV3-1	ASSQQFGGDGYT
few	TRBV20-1	SARDSQNSAGHNEQF
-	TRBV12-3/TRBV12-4	ASRRLVGEQY
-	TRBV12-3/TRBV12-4	ASKISGRAGELF
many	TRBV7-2	ASSPTGTSSNEQF
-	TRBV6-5	ASSYSTGFTEAF
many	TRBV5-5	ASSSPLMGTGELF
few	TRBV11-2	ASSHRDFFSGANVLT
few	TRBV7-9	ASSLDGHSPLH
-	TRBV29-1	SVGGGGNEQF
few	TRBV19	ASSIWRTNTEAF
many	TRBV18	ASSPQEGFTGELF
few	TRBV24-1	ATSDWEAQY
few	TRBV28	ASTGAIGETQY
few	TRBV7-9	ASSTQGNTEAF
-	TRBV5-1	ASSFHSVDEQF
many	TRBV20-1	SARGWGQSTQIANTGELF
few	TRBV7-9	ASSLVGQGRESTEAF
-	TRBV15	ATSLGLAGGQETQY
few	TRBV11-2	ASSLGVGPPSSYNEQF
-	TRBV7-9	ASSSVTSILGELF
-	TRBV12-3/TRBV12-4	ASSIEGLNTEAF
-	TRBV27	ASSLSSTRLVVNEQF
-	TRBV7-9	ASSLGAGMNTGELF
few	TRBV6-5	ASSYSGRGEQETQY
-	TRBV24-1	ATSDFVDSADTQY
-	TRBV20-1	SAGGQGVGKNIQY
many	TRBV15	ATSRVLADNEQF
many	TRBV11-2	ASSRDRANEQF
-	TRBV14	ASSQGTGSAGANVLT